The next 13 T cell receptor beta chains were all read from a single sample in a study of blood T cell repertoires in COVID-19. Libraries were prepared by immunoSEQ multiplex PCR; TCRdb keeps only in-frame clonotypes and omits some of them. The sample consists of some 200,000 clones, roughly four fifths of them appearing once. The sample was peripheral blood. Receptors were obtained from a woman in her thirties or forties with acute or convalescent COVID-19.

V gene TRBV24-1 combines with J gene TRBJ2-1, with D perhaps TRBD2 (5 bases). V dropped 3 bases and J dropped 3 bases, with 14 bases sitting between them. CDR3 length: 16 amino acids. Germline assignment: CDR1 KGHDR and CDR2 SFDVKD. CDR3 coding DNA: TGTGCCACCAGTGATCAGGACGGAACTAGCTACAATGAGCAGTTCTTC. This translates into CATSDQDGTSYNEQFF.

This sequence joins TRBV9 and TRBJ2-3; no definite D call. This CDR3 contains 14 residues. Germline CDR1 SGDLS, CDR2 YYNGEE. V lost 0 bases and J 2 bases, leaving 7 bases between the germline ends. CDR3 coding DNA: TGTGCCAGCAGCGTAGCACTTATCACAGATACGCAGTATTTT. Amino acids: CASSVALITDTQYF.

V and J are TRBV9 and TRBJ2-7; 7 nucleotides line up with TRBD1. The germline CDR1 and CDR2 sequences are SGDLS and YYNGEE. V gave up 4 bases and J gave up 5 bases; unmatched junction bases: 15. The CDR3 runs to 16 residues. The CDR3 reads CASSPWGTVGSDEQYF. CDR3 in DNA: TGTGCCAGCAGCCCATGGGGGACAGTCGGGTCCGACGAGCAGTACTTC.

V and J are TRBV5-1 and TRBJ1-1; 12 bases are shared with TRBD1. Unmatched junction bases numbered 3, after V lost 5 bases and J lost 10 bases. The CDR3 has 12 amino acids. The V gene's germline CDR1 is SGHRS and CDR2 YFSETQ. The CDR3 reads CASRGDRGPAFF. Here the CDR3 DNA reads TGCGCCAGCAGGGGGGACAGGGGGCCAGCTTTCTTT.

The V gene is TRBV7-9, the J gene TRBJ1-4; TRBD1 might be the D (6 bases). The V gene lost 1 base and the J gene lost 6 bases, with 12 bases spanning the gap. Germline V lookup: CDR1 SEHNR, CDR2 FQNEAQ (reference sequence). CDR3 length: 15 amino acids. CDR3 sequence reads: CASSLVQGGDEKLFF. CDR3 bases: TGTGCCAGCAGCTTAGTACAGGGAGGGGATGAAAAACTGTTTTTT.

The chain uses TRBV6-6 and TRBJ2-7, with D tentatively TRBD1 (7 bases). Germline V gives CDR1 MNHNY, CDR2 SVGAGI (reference sequence). V lost 7 bases, J lost 5 bases, and 24 bases lay in between. The CDR3 covers 16 residues. The CDR3 sequence: CASMTGLARERDEQYF. CDR3 in DNA: TGTGCCAGCATGACAGGGCTAGCGCGGGAAAGGGACGAGCAGTACTTC.

This clone has only one observation. The rearrangement links TRBV6-5 to TRBJ2-4, with D unclear. This CDR3 is built from 13 residues. V dropped 4 bases and J dropped 4 bases, with 8 bases sitting between them. Looked up from germline, CDR1 is MNHEY and CDR2 is SVGAGI. CDR3 nucleotide sequence: TGTGCCAGCAGTTCTTCCTTTAAAAACATTCAGTACTTC. Encoded protein: CASSSSFKNIQYF.

This sequence joins TRBV7-8 and TRBJ2-5, with 11 nucleotides matching TRBD2. The CDR3 extends over 16 amino acids. V dropped 2 bases and J dropped 1; count of bases not matched to a gene: 3. From germline, CDR1 is SGHVS and CDR2 FQNEAQ. The CDR3 DNA sequence: TGTGCCAGCAGCTTATCACTAGCGGGAGTCCAAGAGACCCAGTACTTC. Its protein product is CASSLSLAGVQETQYF. Together with reference TRBV7-8 and TRBJ2-5, the CDR3 gives the full variable domain: GAGVSQSPRYKVAKRGQDVALRCDPISGHVSLFWYQQALGQGPEFLTYFQNEAQLDKSGLPSDRFFAERPEGSVSTLKIQRTQQEDSAVYLCASSLSLAGVQETQYFGPGTRLLVL.

The CDR3 reads CASKGAAQETQYF. The DNA of the CDR3 is TGCGCCAGCAAGGGGGCAGCGCAAGAGACCCAGTACTTC. The chain uses TRBV5-1 and TRBJ2-5, with 7 nucleotides matching TRBD1. There are 13 residues in the CDR3. The germline V gene has CDR1 SGHRS and CDR2 YFSETQ. V shed 6 bases, J shed 2 bases, and the junction held 4 bases outside the gene matches.

The table lists this clone with a count of one. The chain carries TRBV5-1 and TRBJ2-3, with 8 bases lining up with TRBD1. J was trimmed by 0 bases and V by 8 bases; bases with no gene match: 8. The CDR3 consists of 15 residues. Germline assignment: CDR1 SGHRS and CDR2 YFSETQ. The CDR3 DNA sequence: TGCGCCAGTAGACAGGGGCCTGCTAGCACAGATACGCAGTATTTT. Translation: CASRQGPASTDTQYF.

The chain has TRBV7-2 and TRBJ1-3, with D hard to call. The CDR3 has 13 amino acids. Per germline, CDR1 SGHTA and CDR2 FQGNSA. Trimming shortened V by 3 bases and J by 4 bases, and 7 bases separated the two germline ends. The CDR3 DNA follows: TGTGCCAGCAGCTTCGCGGGAGGAAACACCATATATTTT. It encodes CASSFAGGNTIYF.

V is TRBV10-1 and J is TRBJ1-1, with D possibly matching TRBD1 (6 bases). The V gene's germline CDR1 is WNHNN and CDR2 SYGVQD (reference sequence). V dropped 5 bases and J dropped 9 bases, with 19 bases sitting between them. The CDR3 spans 14 residues. The CDR3 protein is CASSLTQDSPQAFF. In DNA, the CDR3 is TGCGCCAGCAGTCTGACACAGGACAGCCCTCAAGCTTTCTTT.

The chain is built from TRBV6-5 and TRBJ1-2, with D hard to call. Germline V gene data show CDR1 as MNHEY and CDR2 as SVGAGI. The germline V and J ends were trimmed by 8 bases and 0 bases, with 10 bases remaining between them. This CDR3 comprises 13 residues. This CDR3 reads CASSRGANYGYTF. The CDR3 DNA is TGTGCCAGCTCCCGAGGTGCTAACTATGGCTACACCTTC.